These 10 T cell receptor beta chains were sequenced from one sample in a study of blood T cell repertoires in COVID-19. The protocol was immunoSEQ multiplex PCR, while the TCRdb copy is restricted to in-frame clones and leaves out a portion. The sample carries about 84,000 clones, around 96% recorded once. The material sequenced was peripheral blood. The receptors originated from a human donor with active COVID-19. The donor label of this sample is uncertain.

The chain joins TRBV15 to TRBJ1-5; D may be TRBD1 (6 bases). Trimming took 0 bases from V and 9 from J, leaving 12 bases between them. The CDR3 loop spans 14 amino acids. The germline V gene encodes CDR1 LNHNV and CDR2 YYDKDF (reference sequence). CDR3 in DNA: TGTGCCACCAGCAGAGATCTGGGGGCTGGGCCCCAGCATTTT. This translates into CATSRDLGAGPQHF.

This clone was counted a single time. The chain couples TRBV9 to TRBJ2-3; TRBD2 might be the D (5 bases). The CDR3 runs to 13 residues. CDR1 is SGDLS and CDR2 is YYNGEE in the germline V gene. The germline V and J ends were trimmed by 4 bases and 6 bases, with 12 bases remaining between them. The CDR3 DNA follows: TGTGCCAGCAGCCGGACGTCGGGGGATACGCAGTATTTT. It is translated as CASSRTSGDTQYF.

The chain carries TRBV3-1 (or the pseudogene TRBV3-2) and TRBJ1-3; 10 bases are shared with TRBD1. The CDR3 totals 15 residues. The V and J ends lost 8 bases and 0 bases, in that order; junction bases with no gene match: 4. Germline V lookup: CDR1 LGHDT, CDR2 YNNKEL (reference sequence). CDR3 nucleotide sequence: TGTGCCAGCCGGGACAGGGGAAACTCTGGAAACACCATATATTTT. Translated, it gives CASRDRGNSGNTIYF.

The rearrangement joins TRBV10-1 to TRBJ2-6, with TRBD1 matching over 7 bases. V dropped 5 bases and J dropped 2; count of bases not matched to a gene: 3. The CDR3 consists of 15 residues. Germline V CDR1 and CDR2: WNHNN, SYGVQD (reference sequence). CDR3 DNA: TGCGCCAGCAGTAAGACAGGGACTGGGGCCAACGTCCTGACTTTC. Amino acid sequence: CASSKTGTGANVLTF.

The chain is built from TRBV15 and TRBJ1-3; D gene uncertain. CDR3 length: 15 residues. V was clipped by 0 bases and J by 4 bases, with 10 bases between them. CDR1 and CDR2 from the germline V gene are LNHNV and YYDKDF (reference sequence). CDR3 sequence: CATSRDAGFGNTIYF. The CDR3 nucleotides are TGTGCCACCAGCAGAGATGCCGGGTTCGGAAACACCATATATTTT.

The CDR3 reads CASRTGTGISTVEKLFF. The CDR3 bases are TGTGCCAGCAGGACCGGGACAGGGATTTCCACCGTCGAAAAACTGTTTTTT. This rearrangement joins TRBV2 to TRBJ1-4, with TRBD1 matching 9 bases. The CDR3 spans 17 residues. Trimming at V came to 6 bases and at J to 8 bases, leaving 16 bases not matched to a gene. CDR1 and CDR2 from the germline V gene are SNHLY and FYNNEI.

The genes are TRBV5-1 and TRBJ1-2; D uncertain. V was pared by 2 bases and J by 1 base, with 9 bases between. There are 14 residues in the CDR3. Germline values: CDR1 SGHRS, CDR2 YFSETQ. CDR3 coding DNA: TGCGCCAGCAGCTTAGCCGGGAATAACTATGGCTACACCTTC. Translated, it gives CASSLAGNNYGYTF.

This clone was seen only once. The chain is built from TRBV6-6 and TRBJ2-7; D might be TRBD1 (5 bases). The CDR3 has 14 residues. Trimming removed 6 bases at V and 5 bases at J, with 17 bases between. CDR1 is MNHNY and CDR2 is SVGAGI in the germline V gene (reference sequence). The CDR3 spells CASRRTDSRDEQYF. The CDR3 bases are TGTGCCAGCAGACGAACTGACAGTCGGGACGAGCAGTACTTC.

The CDR3: CASSPGDRAGNTIYF. In DNA, the CDR3 is TGTGCCAGCAGCCCGGGGGACAGGGCTGGAAACACCATATATTTT. The chain uses TRBV7-6 and TRBJ1-3, with 9 bases identical to TRBD1. Germline loops: CDR1 SGHVS, CDR2 FNYEAQ. The ends lost 5 bases at V and 2 bases at J; junction bases unmatched: 4. CDR3 length equals 15 residues.

This clone was detected once. This chain links TRBV6-5 with TRBJ2-2; possible D gene TRBD2, 6 bases. This CDR3 region has 15 residues. The germline gives CDR1 MNHEY, CDR2 SVGAGI. V lost 2 bases and J 0 bases, leaving 7 bases between the germline ends. The DNA for the CDR3 is TGTGCCAGCAGTTACGTAGCGGCGAACACCGGGGAGCTGTTTTTT. Translating it yields CASSYVAANTGELFF.